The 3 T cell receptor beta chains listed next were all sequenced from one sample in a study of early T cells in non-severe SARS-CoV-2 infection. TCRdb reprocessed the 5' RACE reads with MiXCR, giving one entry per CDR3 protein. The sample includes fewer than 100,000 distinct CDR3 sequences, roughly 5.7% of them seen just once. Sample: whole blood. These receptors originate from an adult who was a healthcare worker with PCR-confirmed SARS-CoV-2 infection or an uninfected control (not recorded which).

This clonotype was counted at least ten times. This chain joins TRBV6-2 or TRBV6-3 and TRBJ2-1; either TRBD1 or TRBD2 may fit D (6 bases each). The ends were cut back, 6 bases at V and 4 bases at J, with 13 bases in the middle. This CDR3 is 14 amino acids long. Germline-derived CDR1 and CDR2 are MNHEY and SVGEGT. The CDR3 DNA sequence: TGTGCCAGCAGCCGGAGGGGGGTATACAATGAGCAGTTCTTC. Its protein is CASSRRGVYNEQFF.

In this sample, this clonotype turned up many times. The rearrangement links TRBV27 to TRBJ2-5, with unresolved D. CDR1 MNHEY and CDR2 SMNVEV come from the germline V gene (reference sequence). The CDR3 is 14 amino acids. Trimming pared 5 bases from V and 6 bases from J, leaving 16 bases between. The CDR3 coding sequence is TGTGCCAGCAGTCAATTAGGAGCCCCCAAGACCCAGTACTTC. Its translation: CASSQLGAPKTQYF.

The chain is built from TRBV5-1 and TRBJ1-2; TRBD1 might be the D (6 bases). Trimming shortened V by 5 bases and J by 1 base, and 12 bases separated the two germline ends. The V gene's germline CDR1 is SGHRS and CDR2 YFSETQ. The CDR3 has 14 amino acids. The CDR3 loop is CASRKTGFNYGYTF. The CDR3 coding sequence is TGCGCCAGCAGAAAGACAGGCTTTAACTATGGCTACACCTTC.